This is a list of T cell receptor beta chains from one sample in a study of blood T cell repertoires in COVID-19. The repertoire was sequenced with immunoSEQ multiplex PCR; TCRdb's copy has only in-frame clones and lacks some. The repertoire consists of some 300,000 clones, with less than 90% occurring once and the leading ten covering about 12%. The specimen was peripheral blood. The source of these receptors is a woman aged 70-85 years with COVID-19, enrolled during active disease. The CDR3 runs from the conserved cysteine through the conserved F or W. The D gene is left open where the match is weak. Clone size, where shown, is once, few, many, or a class for clones that have expanded.

V: TRBV4-1
J: TRBJ1-1
size: .
D: .
DNA: TGCGCCAGCAGCCAAGGGGGGAGGGTGAACACTGAAGCTTTCTTT
CDR3: CASSQGGRVNTEAFF

V: TRBV15
J: TRBJ2-5
size: .
D: TRBD1
DNA: TGTGCCACCAGCAGACCGGGACAGAAAGAGACCCAGTACTTC
CDR3: CATSRPGQKETQYF

V: TRBV5-1
J: TRBJ2-5
size: .
D: .
DNA: TGCGCCAGCAGCTTGGGACGGGGGACTGATCAAGAGACCCAGTACTTC
CDR3: CASSLGRGTDQETQYF

V: TRBV9
J: TRBJ2-5
size: .
D: .
DNA: TGTGCCAGCAGCGCGGGGACTTCCATGGAAGAGACCCAGTACTTC
CDR3: CASSAGTSMEETQYF

V: TRBV6-1
J: TRBJ1-1
size: .
D: .
DNA: TGTGCCAGCAGTGAAGCAGGGGCCACTGAAGCTTTCTTT
CDR3: CASSEAGATEAFF

V: TRBV5-6
J: TRBJ2-7
size: .
D: .
DNA: TGTGCCAGCAGCTCGGTGGAACCAGGAAGCGAGCAGTACTTC
CDR3: CASSSVEPGSEQYF

V: TRBV5-1
J: TRBJ1-5
size: .
D: .
DNA: TGCGCCAGCAGCTTGGATGGCGGGGCGAGTCAGCCCCAGCATTTT
CDR3: CASSLDGGASQPQHF

V: TRBV28
J: TRBJ2-7
size: once
D: TRBD2
DNA: TGTGCCAGCAGTACCCTAGCGGGGGACACCTACGAGCAGTACTTC
CDR3: CASSTLAGDTYEQYF

V: TRBV6-5
J: TRBJ2-3
size: .
D: TRBD2
DNA: TGTGCCAGCAGCAGGACTAGCGGACCCACAGATACGCAGTATTTT
CDR3: CASSRTSGPTDTQYF

V: TRBV6-1
J: TRBJ1-6
size: .
D: .
DNA: TGTGCCAGCAGTGAACGGTGGAATATCTGGGCCCTGACCCTCCACTTT
CDR3: CASSERWNIWALTLHF

V: TRBV21-1
J: TRBJ1-5
size: .
D: .
DNA: TGTGCCAGCAGCACCCGGGACACCCCACGACAGCCCCAGCATTTT
CDR3: CASSTRDTPRQPQHF

V: TRBV4-1
J: TRBJ2-1
size: .
D: .
DNA: TGCGCCAGCAGTTACCCCGGGAGCTCCTACAATGAGCAGTTCTTC
CDR3: CASSYPGSSYNEQFF

V: TRBV3-1/TRBV3-2
J: TRBJ1-2
size: .
D: .
DNA: TGTGCCAGCAGCCTAACAGGGTTTTTTGATGGCTACACCTTC
CDR3: CASSLTGFFDGYTF